These 15 T cell receptor beta chains share one sample of origin, sequenced in a study of T cell responses to AZD1222 COVID-19 vaccine. Libraries were prepared by immunoSEQ multiplex PCR; TCRdb keeps only in-frame clonotypes and omits some of them. The sample carries fewer than 200,000 clones, 75% to 90% recorded once. The sample was peripheral blood, taken on day 0 of AZD1222 vaccination. Every receptor here comes from an adult in good health.

This rearrangement joins TRBV30 to TRBJ1-5; 11 bases are shared with TRBD1. The germline CDR1 and CDR2 sequences are GTSNPN and SVGIG (reference sequence). J lost 2 bases, V lost 0 bases, and 9 bases had no gene match. This CDR3 region has 18 residues. CDR3 in amino acids: CAWSVLGRTGGGNQPQHF. Here the CDR3 DNA reads TGTGCCTGGAGTGTACTGGGGCGGACAGGGGGCGGCAATCAGCCCCAGCATTTT.

This chain links TRBV28 with TRBJ1-5; 8 positions agree with TRBD1. Germline assignment: CDR1 MDHEN and CDR2 SYDVKM. J was trimmed by 0 bases and V by 3 bases; bases with no gene match: 7. This CDR3 has 17 residues. The DNA of the CDR3 is TGTGCCAGCAGTTTCATACAGGGGGGCTCTAGCAATCAGCCCCAGCATTTT. Translated, it gives CASSFIQGGSSNQPQHF.

The rearrangement joins TRBV6-5 to TRBJ2-1; D might be TRBD1 (6 bases). The germline CDR1 and CDR2 sequences are MNHEY and SVGAGI. The CDR3 is 15 amino acids. The V gene lost 6 bases and the J gene lost 3 bases, with 15 bases spanning the gap. The CDR3 protein is CASRVTDRNYNEQFF. The CDR3 coding sequence is TGTGCCAGCAGGGTCACCGACAGGAACTACAATGAGCAGTTCTTC.

The rearrangement uses TRBV6-4 and TRBJ2-3; D is possibly TRBD2 (6 bases). CDR3 length: 16 residues. V was shortened by 0 bases and J by 6 bases, with 16 bases between the two germline ends. CDR1 and CDR2 from the germline V gene are MRHNA and SNTAGT. In nucleotides, the CDR3 is TGTGCCAGCAGTGACTCGAGAGGCGGGGTGATTGATACGCAGTATTTT. As protein: CASSDSRGGVIDTQYF.

This chain connects TRBV4-1 to TRBJ1-5; D is unresolved. Germline-derived CDR1 and CDR2 are MGHRA and YSYEKL. The V and J ends lost 1 base and 6 bases respectively, with 13 bases between them. This CDR3 is built from 15 residues. For the CDR3, the DNA is TGCGCCAGCAGCCAAGGTGACGGGGTGGGTCAGCCCCAGCATTTT. Translating gives CASSQGDGVGQPQHF.

The genes are TRBV28 and TRBJ2-2; D is perhaps TRBD2 (6 bases). CDR3 length: 13 amino acids. Trimming removed 6 bases at V and 7 bases at J, with 12 bases between. Per the germline V gene, CDR1 is MDHEN and CDR2 is SYDVKM. DNA for the CDR3: TGTGCCAGCAGAACCGCGGGGTTCGGGGAGCTGTTTTTT. Translating gives CASRTAGFGELFF.

This clone has just a few counts. The chain is built from TRBV19 and TRBJ2-1; D might be TRBD2 (5 bases). Germline values: CDR1 LNHDA, CDR2 SQIVND (reference sequence). V gave up 1 base and J gave up 3 bases, with 16 bases separating them. The CDR3 runs 17 residues. The CDR3 coding sequence is TGTGCCAGTAGTATAGTGCCTAGCCGAAATGACTACAATGAGCAGTTCTTC. Translated, it gives CASSIVPSRNDYNEQFF.

The chain joins TRBV7-9 to TRBJ1-2, with D hard to call. This CDR3 comprises 12 residues. From germline, CDR1 is SEHNR and CDR2 FQNEAQ (reference sequence). Deletions cut 5 bases from V and 8 bases from J, with 12 bases between. The CDR3 spells CASSPGPEGYTF. The DNA for the CDR3 is TGTGCCAGCAGCCCCGGTCCGGAGGGCTACACCTTC. The full variable domain, its missing parts supplied by reference TRBV7-9 and TRBJ1-2, is DTGVSQNPRHKITKRGQNVTFRCDPISEHNRLYWYRQTLGQGPEFLTYFQNEAQLEKSRLLSDRFSAERPKGSFSTLEIQRTEQGDSAMYLCASSPGPEGYTFGSGTRLTVV.

CDR3 coding DNA: TGTGCCAGCAGCCAAGAGGGTACAGGTAGGGTTGAAAAACTGTTTTTT. Its translation: CASSQEGTGRVEKLFF. The V gene is TRBV4-2, the J gene TRBJ1-4, with D perhaps matching TRBD1 (5 bases). Trimming stripped 0 bases from V and 7 bases from J, with 15 bases between. The length of the CDR3 is 16 residues. Germline-derived CDR1 and CDR2 are LGHNA and YNFKEQ.

The V and J genes are TRBV15 and TRBJ2-7, with TRBD2 as a possible D gene (6 bases). Germline lookup yields CDR1 LNHNV and CDR2 YYDKDF (reference sequence). V lost 5 bases and J 2 bases, leaving 13 bases between the germline ends. CDR3 size: 14 residues. The CDR3 reads CATSRRAKTYEQYF. Here the CDR3 DNA reads TGTGCCACCAGCCGGAGGGCCAAGACCTACGAGCAGTACTTC.

About this clone itself: Relative to the germline gene, one junction end is altered; a read error may explain this. This sequence joins TRBV7-7 and TRBJ2-3, with 9 bases lining up with TRBD1. The CDR3 length is 16 residues. The germline CDR1 and CDR2 sequences are SSHAT and FNYEAQ (reference sequence). For the CDR3, the DNA is TGTGCTAGCAGCGCGGCTCTGGGACAGGGCGCAGATACGCAGTATTTT. Protein product: CASSAALGQGADTQYF.

This clone was observed once. The chain uses TRBV7-2 and TRBJ2-1, with TRBD1 matching over 7 bases. CDR3 length: 15 residues. J gave up 3 bases and V 5 bases, and 7 bases lay outside the gene matches. Germline values: CDR1 SGHTA, CDR2 FQGNSA. CDR3 in DNA: TGTGCCAGCAGCCCTCGACAGGGAAGCTACAATGAGCAGTTCTTC. Translated, it gives CASSPRQGSYNEQFF.

V gene TRBV3-1 (or the pseudogene TRBV3-2) combines with J gene TRBJ2-3, with D possibly being TRBD2 (6 bases). CDR1 LGHDT and CDR2 YNNKEL come from the germline V gene (reference sequence). Trimming left V 2 bases short and J 6 bases short, with 12 bases between. This CDR3 is built from 14 residues. For the CDR3, the DNA is TGTGCCAGCAGCCAAATAGCGGTGGTGGATACGCAGTATTTT. Translation gives CASSQIAVVDTQYF.

The table lists this clone with a count of one. The chain employs TRBV7-9 and TRBJ1-4; 8 bases line up with TRBD1. The CDR3 extends over 16 amino acids. Germline lookup yields CDR1 SEHNR and CDR2 FQNEAQ (reference sequence). Germline trimming cut 1 base from V and 4 bases from J; bases unmatched to any gene: 5. CDR3: CASSLGTGSGNEKLFF. The CDR3 DNA reads TGTGCCAGCAGCTTAGGGACAGGGAGCGGTAATGAAAAACTGTTTTTT.

CDR3 amino acids: CASRIVQGTRQPQHF. CDR3 coding DNA: TGTGCCAGCAGGATAGTTCAGGGGACTCGCCAGCCCCAGCATTTT. This sequence joins TRBV6-5 and TRBJ1-5; D is perhaps TRBD1 (6 bases). V was trimmed by 6 bases and J by 7 bases, leaving 19 bases between them. Germline-derived CDR1 and CDR2 are MNHEY and SVGAGI. The CDR3 covers 15 residues.